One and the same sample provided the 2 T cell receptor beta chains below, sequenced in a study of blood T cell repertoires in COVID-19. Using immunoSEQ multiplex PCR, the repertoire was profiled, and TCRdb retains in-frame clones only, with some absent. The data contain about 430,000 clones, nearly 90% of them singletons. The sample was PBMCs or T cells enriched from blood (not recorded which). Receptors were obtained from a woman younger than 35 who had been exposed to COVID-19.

CDR3 sequence: CASSQEVAGDYWSIQYF. CDR3 DNA: TGTGCCAGCAGCCAAGAAGTGGCGGGGGACTACTGGAGCATTCAGTACTTC. This chain links TRBV3-1 (or the pseudogene TRBV3-2) with TRBJ2-4; TRBD2 aligns across 7 bases. Unmatched junction bases numbered 14, after V lost 0 bases and J lost 9 bases. The CDR3 spans 17 residues. The germline V gene encodes CDR1 LGHDT and CDR2 YNNKEL (reference sequence).

CDR3 bases: TGTGCCAGCAGGGCAGGACAGGGGGTACCTGAAGCTTTCTTT. As protein: CASRAGQGVPEAFF. The V call is TRBV6-5, the J call TRBJ1-1; the match to TRBD1 covers 10 bases. The length of the CDR3 is 14 residues. Germline V gene lookup returns CDR1 MNHEY and CDR2 SVGAGI. V dropped 6 bases and J dropped 6; count of bases not matched to a gene: 7.